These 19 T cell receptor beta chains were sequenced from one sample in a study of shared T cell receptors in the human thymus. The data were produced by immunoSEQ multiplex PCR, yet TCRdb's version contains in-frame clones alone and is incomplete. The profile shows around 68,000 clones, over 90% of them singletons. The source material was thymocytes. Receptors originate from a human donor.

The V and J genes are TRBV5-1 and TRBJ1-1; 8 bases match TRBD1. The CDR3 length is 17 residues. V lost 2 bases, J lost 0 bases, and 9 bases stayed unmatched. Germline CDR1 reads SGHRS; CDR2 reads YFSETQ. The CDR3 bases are TGCGCCAGCAGCTTCCCCGGGACAGGAAATGTGAACACTGAAGCTTTCTTT. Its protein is CASSFPGTGNVNTEAFF.

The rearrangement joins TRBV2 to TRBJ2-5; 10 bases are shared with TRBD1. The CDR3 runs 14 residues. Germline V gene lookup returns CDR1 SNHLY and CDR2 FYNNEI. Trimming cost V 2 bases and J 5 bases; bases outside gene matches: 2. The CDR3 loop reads CASSEPGQGETQYF. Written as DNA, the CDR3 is TGTGCCAGCAGTGAACCGGGACAGGGGGAGACCCAGTACTTC.

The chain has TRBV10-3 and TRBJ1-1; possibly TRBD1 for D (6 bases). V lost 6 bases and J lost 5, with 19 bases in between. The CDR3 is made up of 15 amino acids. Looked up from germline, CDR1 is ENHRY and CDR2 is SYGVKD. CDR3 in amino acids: CAIRSNREGRTEAFF. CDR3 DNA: TGTGCCATCAGATCTAACAGGGAAGGCAGAACTGAAGCTTTCTTT.

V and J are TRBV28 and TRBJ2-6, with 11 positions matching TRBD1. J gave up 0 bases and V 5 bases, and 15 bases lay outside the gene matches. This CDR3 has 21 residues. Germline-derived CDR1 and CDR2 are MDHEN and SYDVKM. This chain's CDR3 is CASSLTRRDRGYPSGANVLTF. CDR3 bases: TGTGCCAGCAGTCTAACCCGCCGGGACAGGGGGTATCCCTCTGGGGCCAACGTCCTGACTTTC.

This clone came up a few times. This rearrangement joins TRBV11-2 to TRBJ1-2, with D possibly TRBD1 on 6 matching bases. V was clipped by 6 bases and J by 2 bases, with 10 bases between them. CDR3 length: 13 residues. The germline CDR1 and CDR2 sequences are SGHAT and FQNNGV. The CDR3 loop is CASSPQGNYGYTF. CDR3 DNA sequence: TGTGCCAGCAGTCCGCAGGGGAACTATGGCTACACCTTC.

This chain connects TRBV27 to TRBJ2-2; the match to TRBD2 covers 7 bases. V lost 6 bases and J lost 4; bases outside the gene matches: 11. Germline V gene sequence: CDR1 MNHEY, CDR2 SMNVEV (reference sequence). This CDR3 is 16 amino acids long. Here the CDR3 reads CASSPGASGGTGELFF. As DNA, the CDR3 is TGTGCCAGCAGCCCTGGGGCGTCGGGGGGCACCGGGGAGCTGTTTTTT.

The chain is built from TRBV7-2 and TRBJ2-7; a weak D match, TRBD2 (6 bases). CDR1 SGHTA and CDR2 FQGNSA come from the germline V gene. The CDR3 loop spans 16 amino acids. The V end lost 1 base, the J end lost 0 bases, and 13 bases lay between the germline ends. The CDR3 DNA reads TGTGCCAGCAGCTTAGGAGGGCGGCGGGACTCCTACGAGCAGTACTTC. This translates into CASSLGGRRDSYEQYF.

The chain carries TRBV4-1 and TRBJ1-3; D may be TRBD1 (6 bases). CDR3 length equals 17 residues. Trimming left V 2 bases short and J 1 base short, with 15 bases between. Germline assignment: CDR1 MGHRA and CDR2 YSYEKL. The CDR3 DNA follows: TGCGCCAGCAGCCAATCGGACAGCGCGAGGTCTGGAAACACCATATATTTT. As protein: CASSQSDSARSGNTIYF.

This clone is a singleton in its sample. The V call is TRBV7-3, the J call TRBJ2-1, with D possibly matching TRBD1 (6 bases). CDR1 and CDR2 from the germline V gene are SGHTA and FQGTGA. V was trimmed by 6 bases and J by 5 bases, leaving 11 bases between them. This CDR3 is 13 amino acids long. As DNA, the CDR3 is TGTGCCAGCAGTTGGACAGTGAACAATGAGCAGTTCTTC. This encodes CASSWTVNNEQFF.

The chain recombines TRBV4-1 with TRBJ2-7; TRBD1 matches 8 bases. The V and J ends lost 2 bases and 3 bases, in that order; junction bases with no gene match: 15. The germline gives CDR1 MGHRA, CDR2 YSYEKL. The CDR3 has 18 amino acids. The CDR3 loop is CASSQPERQGHVSYEQYF. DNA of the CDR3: TGCGCCAGCAGCCAACCAGAACGACAGGGGCATGTCAGCTACGAGCAGTACTTC.

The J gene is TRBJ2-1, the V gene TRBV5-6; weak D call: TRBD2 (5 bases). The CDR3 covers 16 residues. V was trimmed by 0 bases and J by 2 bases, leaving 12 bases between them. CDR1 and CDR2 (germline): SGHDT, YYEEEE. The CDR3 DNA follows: TGTGCCAGCAGCTTGGCCCGGACTGCACCCTACAATGAGCAGTTCTTC. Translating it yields CASSLARTAPYNEQFF.

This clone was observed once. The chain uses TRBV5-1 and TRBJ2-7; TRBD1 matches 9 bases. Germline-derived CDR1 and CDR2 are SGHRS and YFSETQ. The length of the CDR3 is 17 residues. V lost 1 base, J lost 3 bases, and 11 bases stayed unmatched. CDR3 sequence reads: CASSLIGTGKVIYEQYF. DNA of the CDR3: TGCGCCAGCAGCTTGATCGGGACAGGGAAAGTTATCTACGAGCAGTACTTC.

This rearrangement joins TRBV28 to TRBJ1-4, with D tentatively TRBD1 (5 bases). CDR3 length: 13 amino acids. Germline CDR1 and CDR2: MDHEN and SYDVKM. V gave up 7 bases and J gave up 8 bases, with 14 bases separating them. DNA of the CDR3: TGTGCCAGCAACGAAATTGACAGAGAAAAACTGTTTTTT. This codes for CASNEIDREKLFF. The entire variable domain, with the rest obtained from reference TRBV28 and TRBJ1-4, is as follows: DVKVTQSSRYLVKRTGEKVFLECVQDMDHENMFWYRQDPGLGLRLIYFSYDVKMKEKGDIPEGYSVSREKKERFSLILESASTNQTSMYLCASNEIDREKLFFGSGTQLSVL.

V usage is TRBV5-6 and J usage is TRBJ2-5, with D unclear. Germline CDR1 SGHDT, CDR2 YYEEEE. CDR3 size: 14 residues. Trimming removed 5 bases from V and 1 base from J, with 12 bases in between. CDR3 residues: CASRLRRSQETQYF. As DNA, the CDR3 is TGTGCCAGCAGACTTAGGAGATCCCAAGAGACCCAGTACTTC.

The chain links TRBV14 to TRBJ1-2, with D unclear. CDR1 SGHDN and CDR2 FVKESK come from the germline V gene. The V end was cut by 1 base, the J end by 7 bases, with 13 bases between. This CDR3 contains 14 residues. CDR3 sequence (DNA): TGTGCCAGCAGCCAAGTTAGGGAACACTCTGGCTACACCTTC. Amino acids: CASSQVREHSGYTF.

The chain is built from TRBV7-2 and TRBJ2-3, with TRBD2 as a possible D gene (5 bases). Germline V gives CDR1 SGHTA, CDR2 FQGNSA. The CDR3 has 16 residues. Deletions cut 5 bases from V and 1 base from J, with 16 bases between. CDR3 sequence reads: CASSRWTEKGTDTQYF. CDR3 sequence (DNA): TGTGCCAGCAGCCGATGGACTGAGAAAGGCACAGATACGCAGTATTTT.

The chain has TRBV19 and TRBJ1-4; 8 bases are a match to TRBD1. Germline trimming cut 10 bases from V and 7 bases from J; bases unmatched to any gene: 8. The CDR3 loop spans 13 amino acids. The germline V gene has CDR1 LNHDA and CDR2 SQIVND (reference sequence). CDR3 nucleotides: TGTGCCACTCACGGGACAGGTACTGAAAAACTGTTTTTT. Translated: CATHGTGTEKLFF.

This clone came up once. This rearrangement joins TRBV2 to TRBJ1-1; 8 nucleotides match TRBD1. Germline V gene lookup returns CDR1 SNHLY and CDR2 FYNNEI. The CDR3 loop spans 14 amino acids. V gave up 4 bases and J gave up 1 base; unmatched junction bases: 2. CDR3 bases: TGTGCCAGCAGTGGAGACAGGGGGAACACTGAAGCTTTCTTT. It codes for CASSGDRGNTEAFF.

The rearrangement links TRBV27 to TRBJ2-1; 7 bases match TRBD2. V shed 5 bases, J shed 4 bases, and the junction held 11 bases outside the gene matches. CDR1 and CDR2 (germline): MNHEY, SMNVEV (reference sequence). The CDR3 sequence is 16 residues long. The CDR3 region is CASSTRTLAVYNEQFF. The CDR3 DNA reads TGTGCCAGCAGTACCCGGACCCTAGCGGTGTACAATGAGCAGTTCTTC.